The 15 T cell receptor beta chains in this list originate from one sample, sequenced in a study of CD8 T cells in Susac syndrome. With random hexamers, reverse transcription was performed on about 0.5 to 1 ug of RNA. TCRdb itself ran the immunoSEQ multiplex PCR reads through MiXCR, one entry per CDR3 protein. This sample carries 65,000 to 90,000 distinct CDR3 sequences, about 95% of them seen once, and the ten largest clones take 0.3% to 0.45%. Specimen: CD8+ T cells from PBMCs. The receptors stem from a human donor with multiple sclerosis.

A single count supports this clonotype. CDR3 protein: CASSPREGQETQYF. The DNA for the CDR3 is TGTGCCAGCAGCCCGAGGGAAGGTCAAGAGACCCAGTACTTC. This chain links TRBV6-5 with TRBJ2-5; possible D gene TRBD2, 5 bases. Between the trimmed V and J ends, which lost 6 bases and 2 bases, there was a span of 13 bases. Germline values: CDR1 MNHEY, CDR2 SVGAGI. The CDR3 length is 14 residues.

This chain uses TRBV7-9 with TRBJ2-5; D unclear. V was cut by 4 bases and J by 2 bases, with 5 bases left in between. CDR1 is SEHNR and CDR2 is FQNEAQ in the germline V gene (reference sequence). The CDR3 contains 12 residues. CDR3 sequence reads: CASSSGQETQYF. DNA of the CDR3: TGTGCCAGCAGCTCAGGTCAAGAGACCCAGTACTTC.

J is TRBJ1-2 and V is TRBV7-9; TRBD1 agrees at 12 bases. Germline assignment: CDR1 SEHNR and CDR2 FQNEAQ (reference sequence). Unmatched junction bases numbered 7, after V lost 5 bases and J lost 6 bases. The CDR3 covers 15 residues. The CDR3 DNA reads as TGTGCCAGCAGCACTGGGACAGGGGGCGCCGATGGCTACACCTTC. Residues: CASSTGTGGADGYTF. Complete variable domain (other parts from reference TRBV7-9 and TRBJ1-2): DTGVSQNPRHKITKRGQNVTFRCDPISEHNRLYWYRQTLGQGPEFLTYFQNEAQLEKSRLLSDRFSAERPKGSFSTLEIQRTEQGDSAMYLCASSTGTGGADGYTFGSGTRLTVV.

The chain is built from TRBV29-1 and TRBJ2-2; no clear D. V was clipped by 7 bases and J by 7 bases, with 10 bases between them. The CDR3 has 11 residues. Germline lookup yields CDR1 SQVTM and CDR2 ANQGSEA. The CDR3 sequence: CSAAVNGELFF. The DNA of the CDR3 is TGCAGCGCTGCCGTCAACGGGGAGCTGTTTTTT.

The chain carries TRBV9 and TRBJ1-2; tentatively, D is TRBD1 (5 bases). With 0 bases removed from V and 2 bases from J, the gap between germline ends came to 14 bases. The germline gives CDR1 SGDLS, CDR2 YYNGEE. The CDR3 runs to 16 residues. The DNA of the CDR3 is TGTGCCAGCAGCGTAGCTAATAACAGGATCAACTATGGCTACACCTTC. This translates into CASSVANNRINYGYTF.

The chain uses TRBV30 and TRBJ1-2; D perhaps matches TRBD1 (5 bases). Trimming took 2 bases from V and 3 from J, leaving 16 bases between them. The CDR3 totals 15 residues. Germline V gene lookup returns CDR1 GTSNPN and CDR2 SVGIG (reference sequence). The CDR3: CAWSPSSRGDYGYTF. In DNA, the CDR3 is TGTGCCTGGAGTCCAAGTTCCCGGGGGGACTATGGCTACACCTTC. Together with reference TRBV30 and TRBJ1-2, the CDR3 gives the full variable domain: SQTIHQWPATLVQPVGSPLSLECTVEGTSNPNLYWYRQAAGRGLQLLFYSVGIGQISSEVPQNLSASRPQDRQFILSSKKLLLSDSGFYLCAWSPSSRGDYGYTFGSGTRLTVV.

This chain uses TRBV7-9 with TRBJ1-1; unclear D gene. The germline V gene has CDR1 SEHNR and CDR2 FQNEAQ (reference sequence). The CDR3 runs 14 residues. Trimming removed 5 bases from V and 8 bases from J, with 18 bases in between. The CDR3 region is CASSTLFGLAEAFF. The DNA for the CDR3 is TGTGCCAGCAGCACCCTGTTCGGGCTCGCAGAAGCTTTCTTT.

This clonotype has just a few counts. This CDR3 reads CASTSRNGEQYF. CDR3 sequence (DNA): TGTGCCAGTACGTCCCGAAACGGTGAGCAGTACTTC. The chain has TRBV19 and TRBJ2-7; D uncertain. Trimming removed 7 bases at V and 7 bases at J, with 14 bases between. Germline CDR1 is LNHDA and CDR2 is SQIVND (reference sequence). The length of the CDR3 is 12 residues.

This sequence joins TRBV5-4 and TRBJ2-5, with a weak D call TRBD2 (7 bases). The CDR3 is 14 residues long. Trimming cost V 4 bases and J 5 bases, with 15 bases left between them. Germline V gene data show CDR1 as SGHNT and CDR2 as YYREEE (reference sequence). The CDR3 DNA reads TGTGCCAGCAGCGCCGAGGGGGAGGGTGAGACCCAGTACTTC. It codes for CASSAEGEGETQYF. The full variable domain, its missing parts supplied by reference TRBV5-4 and TRBJ2-5, is ETGVTQSPTHLIKTRGQQVTLRCSSQSGHNTVSWYQQALGQGPQFIFQYYREEENGRGNFPPRFSGLQFPNYSSELNVNALELDDSALYLCASSAEGEGETQYFGPGTRLLVL.

The chain combines TRBV18 with TRBJ1-2; a possible D gene is TRBD1 (5 bases). Germline CDR1 KGHSH, CDR2 LQKENI. The ends were cut back, 3 bases at V and 0 bases at J, with 23 bases in the middle. The CDR3 is 19 amino acids. CDR3 residues: CASSPTAFVGTQANYGYTF. CDR3 DNA: TGTGCCAGCTCACCGACTGCTTTTGTGGGGACTCAAGCTAACTATGGCTACACCTTC.

The chain combines TRBV5-4 with TRBJ2-7; the D gene is possibly TRBD2 (6 bases). The ends were cut back, 4 bases at V and 4 bases at J, with 18 bases in the middle. Germline-derived CDR1 and CDR2 are SGHNT and YYREEE (reference sequence). The CDR3 length is 15 residues. Here the CDR3 reads CASSRGSAGPYEQYF. Here the CDR3 DNA reads TGTGCCAGCAGCCGTGGCTCGGCGGGACCTTACGAGCAGTACTTC.

This chain links TRBV7-6 with TRBJ2-3; TRBD2 might be the D (7 bases). The CDR3 is 15 residues long. With 5 bases removed from V and 0 bases from J, the gap between germline ends came to 12 bases. The germline V gene has CDR1 SGHVS and CDR2 FNYEAQ. CDR3: CASSRRGPSTDTQYF. The CDR3 DNA sequence: TGTGCCAGCAGCCGGCGGGGGCCTAGCACAGATACGCAGTATTTT.

The chain has TRBV25-1 and TRBJ2-2, with unresolved D. CDR1 MGHDK and CDR2 SYGVNS come from the germline V gene. The CDR3 is made up of 14 amino acids. Trimming shortened V by 5 bases and J by 7 bases, and 14 bases separated the two germline ends. CDR3 loop: CASSHFGLGGELFF. CDR3 bases: TGTGCCAGCAGTCACTTCGGGTTGGGCGGGGAGCTGTTTTTT.

The chain carries TRBV27 and TRBJ1-1, with TRBD1 matching over 9 bases. Trimming at V came to 5 bases and at J to 5 bases, leaving 9 bases not matched to a gene. The CDR3 is 15 residues long. CDR1 and CDR2 from the germline V gene are MNHEY and SMNVEV (reference sequence). The DNA of the CDR3 is TGTGCCAGCAGTCGCTCTACAGGGGGCGGAACTGAAGCTTTCTTT. Residues: CASSRSTGGGTEAFF.

This clonotype was seen a few times. The V and J genes are TRBV3-1 and TRBJ1-2; no reliable D call. The V gene's germline CDR1 is LGHDT and CDR2 YNNKEL (reference sequence). CDR3 length: 11 residues. The V end lost 3 bases, the J end lost 3 bases, and 2 bases lay between the germline ends. The DNA for the CDR3 is TGTGCCAGCAGCCAGGACTATGGCTACACCTTC. The encoded protein is CASSQDYGYTF.